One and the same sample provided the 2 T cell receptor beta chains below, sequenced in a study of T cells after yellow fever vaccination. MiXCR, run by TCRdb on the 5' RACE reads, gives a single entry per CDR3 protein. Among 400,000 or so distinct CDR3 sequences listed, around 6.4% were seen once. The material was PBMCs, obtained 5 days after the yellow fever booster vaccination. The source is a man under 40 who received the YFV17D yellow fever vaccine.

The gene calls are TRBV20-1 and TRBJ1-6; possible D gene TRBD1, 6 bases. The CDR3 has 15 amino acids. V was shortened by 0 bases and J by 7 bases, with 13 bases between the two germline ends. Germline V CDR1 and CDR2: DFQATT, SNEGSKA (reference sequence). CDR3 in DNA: TGCAGTGCTAGAGACCAGACAGGCCACAATTCACCCCTCCACTTT. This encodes CSARDQTGHNSPLHF.

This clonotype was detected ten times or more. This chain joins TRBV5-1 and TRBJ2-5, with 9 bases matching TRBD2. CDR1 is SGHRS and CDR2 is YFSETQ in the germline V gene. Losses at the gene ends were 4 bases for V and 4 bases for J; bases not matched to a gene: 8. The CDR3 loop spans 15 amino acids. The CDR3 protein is CASSVRSGRIETQYF. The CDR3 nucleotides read TGCGCCAGCAGCGTTCGAAGCGGGAGGATAGAGACCCAGTACTTC.